The 20 T cell receptor beta chains given below trace back to one sample, sequenced in a study of blood T cell repertoires in COVID-19. Using immunoSEQ multiplex PCR, the repertoire was profiled, and TCRdb retains in-frame clones only, with some absent. The sample lists under 300,000 clones; roughly 84% were seen once. The sample consisted of PBMCs or T cells enriched from blood (not recorded which). The receptors here all came from a woman between 50 and 59 years old who had been exposed to COVID-19.

This chain joins TRBV24-1 and TRBJ2-2, with D tentatively TRBD1 (5 bases). Trimming removed 10 bases from V and 0 bases from J, with 8 bases in between. There are 13 residues in the CDR3. Germline loops: CDR1 KGHDR, CDR2 SFDVKD. CDR3 DNA sequence: TGTGCCACAGGGGTCGCGAACACCGGGGAGCTGTTTTTT. Its translation is CATGVANTGELFF.

The chain employs TRBV5-8 and TRBJ2-1; weak D call: TRBD1 (6 bases). Germline CDR1 SGHTS, CDR2 YDEGEE. This CDR3 has 15 amino acids. V was clipped by 0 bases and J by 2 bases, with 9 bases between them. CDR3 sequence (DNA): TGTGCCAGCAGCTTGGTACAGGGTACCTACAATGAGCAGTTCTTC. Residues: CASSLVQGTYNEQFF.

The rearrangement uses TRBV3-1 (or the pseudogene TRBV3-2) and TRBJ2-7; D possibly corresponds to TRBD2 (5 bases). V dropped 3 bases and J dropped 7 bases, with 10 bases sitting between them. This CDR3 region has 12 residues. Germline values: CDR1 LGHDT, CDR2 YNNKEL (reference sequence). The CDR3: CASSHPRREQYF. For the CDR3, the DNA is TGTGCCAGCAGCCATCCCAGGAGGGAGCAGTACTTC.

The chain employs TRBV6-5 and TRBJ2-7; TRBD1 is a possible D gene (5 bases). This CDR3 is 15 amino acids long. V was trimmed by 2 bases and J by 5 bases, leaving 16 bases between them. Germline V gene data show CDR1 as MNHEY and CDR2 as SVGAGI. The CDR3 DNA reads TGTGCCAGCAGTTACAGGGGCAGGTGGAGTGACGAGCAGTACTTC. It specifies CASSYRGRWSDEQYF.

The rearrangement links TRBV28 to TRBJ1-1; perhaps TRBD1 as D (6 bases). Germline lookup yields CDR1 MDHEN and CDR2 SYDVKM. Between the trimmed V and J ends, which lost 8 bases and 3 bases, there was a span of 22 bases. The CDR3 sequence is 16 residues long. The CDR3 DNA sequence: TGTGCCAGCTGCCCTGGGGGGGCCTGGGGGGACACTGAAGCTTTCTTT. This encodes CASCPGGAWGDTEAFF.

This clone has more than one count but fewer than ten. The rearrangement uses TRBV10-2 and TRBJ1-1, with TRBD1 matching 7 bases. Germline V gene sequence: CDR1 WSHSY, CDR2 SAAADI. The V gene end was trimmed by 10 bases and the J gene end by 8 bases; junction bases not matched to a gene: 16. The CDR3 contains 14 residues. The CDR3 region is CAIGSKQGIGEAFF. The CDR3 bases are TGCGCCATCGGATCCAAACAGGGGATCGGGGAAGCTTTCTTT.

The gene calls are TRBV5-5 and TRBJ2-5; D is uncertain. The germline V gene has CDR1 SGHKS and CDR2 YYEKEE (reference sequence). There are 15 residues in the CDR3. The V end lost 4 bases, the J end lost 5 bases, and 18 bases lay between the germline ends. The CDR3 bases are TGTGCCAGCAGCCCCGAAGCGCCATTTGGGGAGACCCAGTACTTC. As protein: CASSPEAPFGETQYF.

The chain links TRBV6-5 to TRBJ1-5, with TRBD1 as a possible D gene (5 bases). Germline CDR1 and CDR2: MNHEY and SVGAGI. This CDR3 spans 13 amino acids. V was pared by 6 bases and J by 4 bases, with 10 bases between. The CDR3 spells CASRTRENQPQHF. In DNA form, the CDR3 reads TGTGCCAGCAGGACCAGGGAAAATCAGCCCCAGCATTTT.

A remark on this clone: The identical CDR3 is also encoded by other nucleotide sequences in the sample. J is TRBJ1-5 and V is TRBV7-2, with a weak D call TRBD1 (5 bases). The V gene lost 0 bases and the J gene lost 5 bases, with 8 bases spanning the gap. The CDR3 extends over 14 amino acids. Germline V lookup: CDR1 SGHTA, CDR2 FQGNSA. Here the CDR3 reads CASSLAGADQPQHF. CDR3 DNA sequence: TGTGCCAGCAGCTTAGCAGGGGCGGATCAGCCCCAGCATTTT.

The rearrangement links TRBV15 to TRBJ2-1; 11 nucleotides line up with TRBD1. The germline V gene encodes CDR1 LNHNV and CDR2 YYDKDF (reference sequence). V lost 0 bases and J lost 6; bases outside the gene matches: 4. The CDR3 is 16 amino acids. Here the CDR3 reads CATSREGQGGSNEQFF. The CDR3 region has the DNA TGTGCCACCAGCAGAGAGGGACAGGGGGGATCCAATGAGCAGTTCTTC.

The chain is built from TRBV2 and TRBJ1-4; D is perhaps TRBD1 (5 bases). V lost 3 bases to trimming and J lost 8 bases, with 10 bases between them. Germline CDR1 reads SNHLY; CDR2 reads FYNNEI. The CDR3 has 13 residues. CDR3 nucleotide sequence: TGTGCCAGCAGTGACGGGGGTCTGGAAAAACTGTTTTTT. Encoded protein: CASSDGGLEKLFF.

The chain couples TRBV7-8 to TRBJ2-2; D is perhaps TRBD1 (6 bases). Germline V CDR1 and CDR2: SGHVS, FQNEAQ. Trimming removed 1 base from V and 3 bases from J, with 15 bases in between. This CDR3 has 17 amino acids. CDR3 loop: CASSLEPQGGDTGELFF. The CDR3 DNA reads as TGTGCCAGCAGCTTAGAACCACAGGGTGGGGACACCGGGGAGCTGTTTTTT.

This chain joins TRBV11-2 and TRBJ1-3; D is uncertain. Trimming stripped 1 base from V and 4 bases from J, with 5 bases between. This CDR3 spans 13 amino acids. Germline V gene data show CDR1 as SGHAT and CDR2 as FQNNGV. The CDR3 loop is CASSLGLGNTIYF. Here the CDR3 DNA reads TGTGCCAGCAGCTTAGGACTCGGAAACACCATATATTTT. Full variable domain (missing parts from reference TRBV11-2 and TRBJ1-3): EAGVAQSPRYKIIEKRQSVAFWCNPISGHATLYWYQQILGQGPKLLIQFQNNGVVDDSQLPKDRFSAERLKGVDSTLKIQPAKLEDSAVYLCASSLGLGNTIYFGEGSWLTVV.

The V gene is TRBV18, the J gene TRBJ2-2; D ambiguous. V lost 2 bases to trimming and J lost 6 bases, with 10 bases between them. The CDR3 sequence is 14 residues long. The germline gives CDR1 KGHSH, CDR2 LQKENI. The chain's CDR3 is CASSPIRGSGELFF. The CDR3 DNA is TGTGCCAGCTCACCAATTAGAGGTTCCGGGGAGCTGTTTTTT.

The chain has TRBV11-3 and TRBJ1-1, with a weak D call TRBD1 (5 bases). CDR1 is SGHNT, CDR2 YENEEA, per germline. The V end was cut by 4 bases, the J end by 3 bases, with 9 bases between. The CDR3 has 13 residues. Here the CDR3 DNA reads TGTGCCAGCAGCTGGGGAGGGGACACTGAAGCTTTCTTT. Translation: CASSWGGDTEAFF.

The gene calls are TRBV9 and TRBJ1-1, with TRBD1 as a possible D gene (5 bases). Germline CDR1 SGDLS, CDR2 YYNGEE. This CDR3 is built from 14 residues. The germline V and J ends were trimmed by 4 bases and 1 base, with 11 bases remaining between them. The CDR3 bases are TGTGCCAGCAGCCAGACAGATAAGAACACTGAAGCTTTCTTT. Protein: CASSQTDKNTEAFF.

The rearrangement joins TRBV30 to TRBJ1-5; TRBD1 might be the D (5 bases). This CDR3 comprises 14 residues. The germline V gene encodes CDR1 GTSNPN and CDR2 SVGIG (reference sequence). The ends were cut back, 6 bases at V and 4 bases at J, with 16 bases in the middle. The CDR3 loop reads CACGTGKGNQPQHF. In nucleotides, the CDR3 is TGTGCCTGTGGGACTGGGAAGGGGAATCAGCCCCAGCATTTT. Full variable domain (missing parts from reference TRBV30 and TRBJ1-5): SQTIHQWPATLVQPVGSPLSLECTVEGTSNPNLYWYRQAAGRGLQLLFYSVGIGQISSEVPQNLSASRPQDRQFILSSKKLLLSDSGFYLCACGTGKGNQPQHFGDGTRLSIL.

The chain employs TRBV5-1 and TRBJ2-2; TRBD1 is a possible D gene (5 bases). V was cut by 4 bases and J by 4 bases, with 11 bases left in between. Per the germline V gene, CDR1 is SGHRS and CDR2 is YFSETQ. The CDR3 contains 14 residues. The CDR3 sequence is CASSPRQGTGELFF. Here the CDR3 DNA reads TGCGCCAGCAGCCCAAGGCAGGGCACCGGGGAGCTGTTTTTT. The entire variable domain, with the rest obtained from reference TRBV5-1 and TRBJ2-2, is as follows: KAGVTQTPRYLIKTRGQQVTLSCSPISGHRSVSWYQQTPGQGLQFLFEYFSETQRNKGNFPGRFSGRQFSNSRSEMNVSTLELGDSALYLCASSPRQGTGELFFGEGSRLTVL.

This chain connects TRBV10-2 to TRBJ1-2; 7 nucleotides match TRBD1. This CDR3 is built from 14 residues. Germline values: CDR1 WSHSY, CDR2 SAAADI. J was trimmed by 2 bases and V by 3 bases; bases with no gene match: 3. CDR3 sequence: CASSDKGANYGYTF. CDR3 nucleotide sequence: TGCGCCAGCAGTGATAAGGGGGCAAACTATGGCTACACCTTC.

V is TRBV4-3 and J is TRBJ2-1; 8 bases align to TRBD1. This CDR3 region has 16 residues. Trimming cost V 3 bases and J 5 bases; bases outside gene matches: 9. Per germline, CDR1 LGHNA and CDR2 YSLEER. DNA for the CDR3: TGCGCCAGCAGCCAGTTAACAGGGGGATCACACAATGAGCAGTTCTTC. Translated, it gives CASSQLTGGSHNEQFF.